Listed below are T cell receptor beta chains from one sample, sequenced in a study. TCRdb reprocessed the RT-PCR reads with MiXCR, giving one entry per CDR3 protein. The sample holds about 680,000 distinct CDR3 sequences; 12% to 15% are singletons and the top ten take about 3.6%. Sequencing was done on a sample of memory CD4+ T cells from blood. These receptors were taken from a female donor in good health, serving as a healthy control. CDR3s include the opening cysteine and the closing phenylalanine or tryptophan. D genes are given only for firm matches. Clone size is shown for a subset of rows, as once, few, many or a class of expanded clone.

V gene	D gene	J gene	clone size	CDR3 DNA	CDR3 protein
TRBV20-1	TRBD1	TRBJ2-7	few	TGCAGTGCTATCGGGGCAGGGGGCCCCTACGAGCAGTACTTC	CSAIGAGGPYEQYF
TRBV9	TRBD2	TRBJ2-1	few	TGTGCCAGCAGCGTAGTAGTCCGAGCGGGGTACAATGAGCAGTTCTTC	CASSVVVRAGYNEQFF
TRBV4-2	TRBD2	TRBJ2-7	-	TGTGCCAGCAGCCAAGGGCCGGGGACTAGTCTCGAGCAGTACTTC	CASSQGPGTSLEQYF
TRBV9	TRBD2	TRBJ2-3	-	TGTGCCAGCAGCGTAGGTATAGCGGGAGACACAGATACGCAGTATTTT	CASSVGIAGDTDTQYF
TRBV4-3	-	TRBJ2-3	few	TGCGCCAGCAGCGTGGCTGGCACTCCCATTGCGGGGCAGTATTTT	CASSVAGTPIAGQYF
TRBV18	-	TRBJ1-1	few	TGTGCCAGCTCACCAATCCGGAGGAACACTGAAGCTTTCTTT	CASSPIRRNTEAFF
TRBV5-1	-	TRBJ2-7	-	TGCGCCAGCAGCTTGGAGGTTGGACTTCTCGCCTACGAGCAGTACTTC	CASSLEVGLLAYEQYF
TRBV5-6	TRBD1	TRBJ1-1	-	TGTGCCAGCAGCTACAGGGGGGAGAACACTGAAGCTTTCTTT	CASSYRGENTEAFF
TRBV5-1	-	TRBJ2-5	many	TGCGCCAGCAGCTTGGGGCAGGCTGAGGAGACCCAGTACTTC	CASSLGQAEETQYF
TRBV15	-	TRBJ2-7	-	TGTGCCACCAGCAGAGATTACACAGGGATTTACGAGCAGTACTTC	CATSRDYTGIYEQYF
TRBV4-2	TRBD2	TRBJ2-2	many	TGTGCCAGCAGCAACCGACTAGCGGGAGCTGAGGCCGGGGAGCTGTTTTTT	CASSNRLAGAEAGELFF
TRBV10-3	TRBD1	TRBJ2-2	many	TGTGCCATCAGTGTCACAGGGGGCAACACCGGGGAGCTGTTTTTT	CAISVTGGNTGELFF
TRBV4-1	TRBD1	TRBJ2-1	many	TGCGCCAGCAGAACCGGGACAGCCTACAATGAGCAGTTCTTC	CASRTGTAYNEQFF
TRBV24-1	-	TRBJ2-1	-	TGTGCCACCAGTGATTTGTACCCGGGAGATGAGCAGTTCTTC	CATSDLYPGDEQFF
TRBV20-1	-	TRBJ2-7	-	TGCAGTGCTAGACCCGGGAGCAGGGGCGAGCAGTACTTC	CSARPGSRGEQYF
TRBV11-2	-	TRBJ2-7	-	TGTGCCAGCCGGACACTGCCGGGAGAGCAGTACTTC	CASRTLPGEQYF
TRBV3-1	-	TRBJ1-6	few	TGTGCCAGCAGCCAAGATGACGAGGCGGTCATCTTAGGGAATTCACCCCTCCACTTT	CASSQDDEAVILGNSPLHF
TRBV7-2	TRBD1	TRBJ1-2	many	TGTGCCAGCAGTGAGGACAGGGCGTACTATGGCTACACCTTC	CASSEDRAYYGYTF
TRBV12-3/TRBV12-4	TRBD2	TRBJ2-1	-	TGTGCCAGCTCACCAATAGCGGGGGGGCAAGACAATGAGCAGTTCTTC	CASSPIAGGQDNEQFF
TRBV6-2/TRBV6-3	-	TRBJ2-2	many	TGTGCCAGCAGTTACCCTGGACGAGGGAACACCGGGGAGCTGTTTTTT	CASSYPGRGNTGELFF
TRBV7-2	-	TRBJ2-5	-	TGTGCCAGCAGCTTAGGGGTGGGGATGGTGGGAGAGACCCAGTACTTC	CASSLGVGMVGETQYF
TRBV7-9	-	TRBJ2-3	few	TGTGCCAGCAGCTTGATCGGGTCGGGTGGTAGCACAGATACGCAGTATTTT	CASSLIGSGGSTDTQYF